Below, 24 T cell receptor beta chains from the same sample are listed, as sequenced in a study of shared clonotypes between healthy human individuals. Using immunoSEQ multiplex PCR, the repertoire was profiled, and TCRdb retains in-frame clones only, with some absent. The table has under 2.5 million clones, 92% seen once; the top ten hold more than 0.35%. The material sequenced was naive CD4+ T cells from PBMCs. As to subset: CD45RA+ positively selected. The receptor source for this set is a man between 18 and 29 years old in good health. Some clones in this sample may be carry-over from other donors' samples.

CDR3 in DNA: TGTGCCAGCAGCGGAGGGACCGAGACTAACTATGGCTACACCTTC. This codes for CASSGGTETNYGYTF. This sequence joins TRBV9 and TRBJ1-2; maybe TRBD1 (5 bases). This CDR3 is 15 amino acids long. Germline V gene sequence: CDR1 SGDLS, CDR2 YYNGEE. Trimming stripped 3 bases from V and 0 bases from J, with 12 bases between.

The V and J genes are TRBV6-5 and TRBJ1-5, with D possibly matching TRBD1 (6 bases). The CDR3 is 14 amino acids. Germline CDR1 and CDR2: MNHEY and SVGAGI. Deletions cut 6 bases from V and 0 bases from J, with 9 bases between. DNA for the CDR3: TGTGCCAGCAGAAAGGGGGGTAGCAATCAGCCCCAGCATTTT. Translated, it gives CASRKGGSNQPQHF.

The genes are TRBV25-1 and TRBJ2-6; unclear D gene. Trimming shortened V by 5 bases and J by 0 bases, and 8 bases separated the two germline ends. Germline V CDR1 and CDR2: MGHDK, SYGVNS. CDR3 length: 15 residues. The CDR3, as DNA: TGTGCCAGCAGTCGATTTAGCTCTGGGGCCAACGTCCTGACTTTC. Amino acid sequence: CASSRFSSGANVLTF.

CDR3 region: CASSLPGQGNYGYTF. The CDR3 DNA reads TGTGCCAGCAGCCTACCGGGACAGGGGAACTATGGCTACACCTTC. V is TRBV6-6 and J is TRBJ1-2, with 10 bases aligning to TRBD1. V was clipped by 6 bases and J by 2 bases; unmatched bases: 6. Germline CDR1 is MNHNY and CDR2 is SVGAGI (reference sequence). The CDR3 contains 15 residues.

The rearrangement links TRBV7-9 to TRBJ2-7; D is uncertain. The V gene's germline CDR1 is SEHNR and CDR2 FQNEAQ (reference sequence). This CDR3 contains 12 residues. With 2 bases removed from V and 6 bases from J, the gap between germline ends came to 8 bases. CDR3 protein: CASSLTPAEQYF. CDR3 in DNA: TGTGCCAGCAGCTTAACACCAGCCGAGCAGTACTTC.

This clone was counted once. The J gene is TRBJ1-2, the V gene TRBV25-1; D ambiguous. There are 17 residues in the CDR3. The V gene's germline CDR1 is MGHDK and CDR2 SYGVNS. V lost 11 bases, J lost 1 base, and 26 bases lay in between. The CDR3 loop is CARGGLLFFQLNYGYTF. The CDR3 coding sequence is TGTGCCCGAGGTGGGTTACTCTTTTTCCAGCTTAACTATGGCTACACCTTC.

This chain connects TRBV5-1 to TRBJ1-4; D not certain. Germline values: CDR1 SGHRS, CDR2 YFSETQ. The CDR3 extends over 17 amino acids. V lost 0 bases and J 0 bases, leaving 12 bases between the germline ends. The CDR3 DNA is TGCGCCAGCAGCTTGGCCGCAGACCCTCCAACTAATGAAAAACTGTTTTTT. This gives the protein CASSLAADPPTNEKLFF.

This clone has just a few counts. The chain uses TRBV10-3 and TRBJ1-2; the D is unclear. V dropped 3 bases and J dropped 3 bases, with 8 bases sitting between them. Per germline, CDR1 ENHRY and CDR2 SYGVKD. The CDR3 is 13 amino acids. CDR3: CAISEIRDYGYTF. In DNA, the CDR3 is TGTGCCATCAGTGAAATCCGGGACTATGGCTACACCTTC.

V usage is TRBV30 and J usage is TRBJ1-4; no clear D. Germline V gene sequence: CDR1 GTSNPN, CDR2 SVGIG (reference sequence). V was cut by 3 bases and J by 2 bases, with 13 bases left in between. CDR3 length: 15 amino acids. CDR3 coding DNA: TGTGCCTGGAGGGCACTGGGATATACTAATGAAAAACTGTTTTTT. Amino acids: CAWRALGYTNEKLFF.

The chain links TRBV10-3 to TRBJ2-3; 13 bases are a match to TRBD2. Germline V lookup: CDR1 ENHRY, CDR2 SYGVKD. V gave up 3 bases and J gave up 4 bases; unmatched junction bases: 4. This CDR3 is built from 16 residues. CDR3 in DNA: TGTGCCATCAGTGAACGGACTAGCGGGAGCCCAGATACGCAGTATTTT. Residues: CAISERTSGSPDTQYF.

This sequence joins TRBV28 and TRBJ1-4; weak D call: TRBD1 (6 bases). The CDR3 contains 16 residues. CDR1 MDHEN and CDR2 SYDVKM come from the germline V gene. Trimming stripped 5 bases from V and 5 bases from J, with 18 bases between. The CDR3 protein is CASSPPRGGRNEKLFF. CDR3 in DNA: TGTGCCAGCAGTCCCCCCCGGGGGGGGCGAAATGAAAAACTGTTTTTT.

The V call is TRBV28, the J call TRBJ2-5; 11 nucleotides line up with TRBD2. The length of the CDR3 is 17 residues. V was clipped by 8 bases and J by 4 bases; unmatched bases: 15. Germline CDR1 and CDR2: MDHEN and SYDVKM. CDR3 sequence: CASREQLSGRAGETQYF. Written as DNA, the CDR3 is TGTGCCAGCCGCGAACAGCTTAGCGGGAGGGCCGGAGAGACCCAGTACTTC.

The genes are TRBV5-1 and TRBJ1-1, with D perhaps TRBD1 (6 bases). V gave up 2 bases and J gave up 0 bases, with 14 bases separating them. Germline V CDR1 and CDR2: SGHRS, YFSETQ. The CDR3 length is 16 residues. The CDR3 reads CASSFPKGGMNTEAFF. The CDR3, as DNA: TGCGCCAGCAGCTTTCCGAAGGGGGGGATGAACACTGAAGCTTTCTTT.

The chain uses TRBV6-5 and TRBJ2-1, with TRBD2 identical over 11 bases. Trimming removed 6 bases from V and 9 bases from J; junction bases left unmatched: 10. Germline V lookup: CDR1 MNHEY, CDR2 SVGAGI. The CDR3 covers 15 residues. The CDR3: CASRVAGGGRIEQFF. CDR3 coding DNA: TGTGCCAGCAGGGTAGCGGGAGGGGGGCGAATTGAGCAGTTCTTC.

This chain links TRBV6-5 with TRBJ2-7, with D perhaps TRBD1 (6 bases). Germline V gives CDR1 MNHEY, CDR2 SVGAGI. With 1 base removed from V and 6 bases from J, the gap between germline ends came to 10 bases. The CDR3 contains 13 residues. The CDR3 bases are TGTGCCAGCAGTTACTGGCAGGGGCGCGAGCAGTACTTC. The encoded protein is CASSYWQGREQYF.

The rearrangement joins TRBV5-1 to TRBJ2-5; 7 bases align to TRBD1. Trimming cost V 2 bases and J 3 bases; bases outside gene matches: 7. This CDR3 spans 15 amino acids. Germline V gene sequence: CDR1 SGHRS, CDR2 YFSETQ. This CDR3 reads CASSFRPGQKETQYF. Here the CDR3 DNA reads TGCGCCAGCAGCTTTAGACCGGGACAGAAAGAGACCCAGTACTTC.

Regarding this clone: This specimen includes other DNA sequences encoding the same CDR3. The chain combines TRBV9 with TRBJ2-1; D unresolved. The V and J ends lost 0 bases and 0 bases respectively, with 10 bases between them. Germline CDR1 is SGDLS and CDR2 is YYNGEE. This CDR3 comprises 16 residues. The CDR3 is CASSVAGGSSYNEQFF. DNA of the CDR3: TGTGCCAGCAGCGTAGCCGGCGGAAGCTCCTACAATGAGCAGTTCTTC.

The chain couples TRBV6-1 to TRBJ2-1, with a weak D call TRBD2 (5 bases). V was shortened by 2 bases and J by 10 bases, with 12 bases between the two germline ends. Germline lookup yields CDR1 MNHNS and CDR2 SASEGT. The length of the CDR3 is 13 residues. DNA for the CDR3: TGTGCCAGCAGTGAATCGTGGTTAGCGGAGCAGTTCTTC. Translated: CASSESWLAEQFF.

This chain connects TRBV9 to TRBJ2-7; 7 positions agree with TRBD1. V shed 4 bases, J shed 2 bases, and the junction held 9 bases outside the gene matches. This CDR3 contains 15 residues. The germline V gene has CDR1 SGDLS and CDR2 YYNGEE. DNA for the CDR3: TGTGCCAGCAGCCCCCGGGACAGTTCCCCCTACGAGCAGTACTTC. Translation: CASSPRDSSPYEQYF.

This chain connects TRBV5-1 to TRBJ2-2, with 7 nucleotides matching TRBD2. This CDR3 region has 13 residues. Germline V lookup: CDR1 SGHRS, CDR2 YFSETQ. V was pared by 8 bases and J by 7 bases, with 8 bases of the junction left unmatched. The CDR3 sequence is CASQGLGGGELFF. The CDR3 DNA reads as TGCGCCAGTCAAGGACTAGGAGGCGGGGAGCTGTTTTTT. Together with reference TRBV5-1 and TRBJ2-2, the CDR3 gives the full variable domain: KAGVTQTPRYLIKTRGQQVTLSCSPISGHRSVSWYQQTPGQGLQFLFEYFSETQRNKGNFPGRFSGRQFSNSRSEMNVSTLELGDSALYLCASQGLGGGELFFGEGSRLTVL.

This sequence joins TRBV19 and TRBJ1-1; 10 positions agree with TRBD1. V lost 5 bases and J lost 0; bases outside the gene matches: 12. Germline V gene lookup returns CDR1 LNHDA and CDR2 SQIVND (reference sequence). This CDR3 contains 18 residues. CDR3 in DNA: TGTGCCAGTAGTCTCGGCTCCGGACAGGGGGTAATGAACACTGAAGCTTTCTTT. This translates into CASSLGSGQGVMNTEAFF.

The rearrangement joins TRBV7-2 to TRBJ2-2; the D gene is possibly TRBD1 (5 bases). V was clipped by 5 bases and J by 4 bases, with 14 bases between them. The CDR3 is 15 residues long. Germline V lookup: CDR1 SGHTA, CDR2 FQGNSA. For the CDR3, the DNA is TGTGCCAGCAGCGAGCAGGGTCGAGGCACCGGGGAGCTGTTTTTT. It specifies CASSEQGRGTGELFF.

The V call is TRBV21-1, the J call TRBJ1-1; the table's D call, TRBD1, has no DNA check behind it. TRBV21-1 is described as a pseudogene. The CDR3 is made up of 17 amino acids. This CDR3 reads CASSKRDRGQWSTEAFF. In DNA form, the CDR3 reads TGTGCCAGCAGCAAAAGAGACAGGGGGCAATGGAGCACTGAAGCTTTCTTT.

The chain uses TRBV4-2 and TRBJ2-1, with 11 positions matching TRBD2. The CDR3 sequence is 18 residues long. The trim removed 0 bases at V and 4 bases at J, leaving 8 bases unmatched. CDR1 and CDR2 from the germline V gene are LGHNA and YNFKEQ. CDR3 loop: CASSQDPASGRSYNEQFF. CDR3 nucleotide sequence: TGTGCCAGCAGCCAAGATCCGGCTAGCGGGAGGAGTTACAATGAGCAGTTCTTC.